This T cell receptor (beta chain) is from a study of cytomegalovirus exposure and HLA in healthy donors. Some clones are missing from TCRdb's copy, which holds only in-frame ones; the method was immunoSEQ multiplex PCR. The data contain 200,000 or so clones, approximately 90% of them singletons. The sequenced sample was PBMCs. The sequence derives from a woman between 18 and 30 years old in good health and CMV-seronegative.

The CDR3 protein is CASSGDSAANQPQHF. CDR3 nucleotide sequence: TGTGCCAGCAGCGGGGACAGCGCCGCCAATCAGCCCCAGCATTTT. The chain carries TRBV5-5 and TRBJ1-5, with 7 bases matching TRBD1. V was pared by 4 bases and J by 3 bases, with 7 bases of the junction left unmatched. Germline values: CDR1 SGHKS, CDR2 YYEKEE (reference sequence). This CDR3 is built from 15 residues.